The 16 T cell receptor beta chains below come from one sample, sequenced in a study of control samples from healthy donors and cancer patients. Data came from immunoSEQ multiplex PCR; TCRdb stores just in-frame clones and leaves some out. Here the sample spans 70,000 or so clones, roughly 84% being singletons. Sequences were obtained from PBMCs. Receptors were obtained from a woman in her 50s with lung cancer.

The chain has TRBV4-2 and TRBJ2-7, with 10 positions matching TRBD1. The CDR3 spans 15 residues. Losses at the gene ends were 1 base for V and 3 bases for J; bases not matched to a gene: 3. From germline, CDR1 is LGHNA and CDR2 YNFKEQ. The CDR3 sequence: CASSQGQGAIYEQYF. The CDR3 DNA reads TGTGCCAGCAGCCAAGGACAGGGGGCAATCTACGAGCAGTACTTC.

The rearrangement joins TRBV7-2 to TRBJ1-2, with TRBD1 matching over 8 bases. The CDR3 extends over 14 amino acids. Germline loops: CDR1 SGHTA, CDR2 FQGNSA. The V gene end was trimmed by 4 bases and the J gene end by 9 bases; junction bases not matched to a gene: 10. CDR3 region: CASSSSGQGLSYTF. DNA for the CDR3: TGTGCCAGCAGCTCTTCCGGACAGGGATTAAGCTACACCTTC.

The genes are TRBV27 and TRBJ1-2; 10 nucleotides line up with TRBD1. The junction had 9 bases not matched to a gene; V was cut back by 6 bases and J by 8 bases. There are 14 residues in the CDR3. Germline loops: CDR1 MNHEY, CDR2 SMNVEV (reference sequence). CDR3 nucleotides: TGTGCCAGCAGCCCCGACAGGGGGCTAATCGGCTACACCTTC. Protein sequence: CASSPDRGLIGYTF.

This clone was counted between two and nine times. V usage is TRBV11-3 and J usage is TRBJ2-7, with TRBD2 matching 12 bases. J lost 0 bases, V lost 6 bases, and 3 bases had no gene match. This CDR3 has 15 residues. In germline, CDR1 is SGHNT, CDR2 YENEEA. The CDR3 is CASSLTSGSSYEQYF. The CDR3 DNA follows: TGTGCCAGCAGTCTGACTAGCGGGAGCTCCTACGAGCAGTACTTC.

This chain links TRBV6-1 with TRBJ1-5; D gene uncertain. Trimming took off 2 bases at V and 12 bases at J, with 20 bases between the two ends. Germline CDR1 MNHNS, CDR2 SASEGT. This CDR3 has 15 residues. CDR3 DNA: TGTGCCAGCAGTGAATATCGCCAGTCCCCAAAAGACCAGCATTTT. The encoded protein is CASSEYRQSPKDQHF.

The V call is TRBV5-4, the J call TRBJ2-1; TRBD1 matches 7 bases. J gave up 5 bases and V 2 bases, and 4 bases lay outside the gene matches. CDR1 and CDR2 from the germline V gene are SGHNT and YYREEE (reference sequence). This CDR3 comprises 14 residues. DNA of the CDR3: TGTGCCAGCAGCTTACAGGGGAAAGACAATGAGCAGTTCTTC. This encodes CASSLQGKDNEQFF.

About this clone: At the DNA level, this CDR3 is encoded by other sequences in the same sample as well. V usage is TRBV18 and J usage is TRBJ1-1, with 10 positions matching TRBD1. The V gene's germline CDR1 is KGHSH and CDR2 LQKENI. The CDR3 totals 15 residues. V shed 3 bases, J shed 6 bases, and the junction held 7 bases outside the gene matches. The CDR3 DNA sequence: TGTGCCAGCTCACCGCTCGGGACAGGGGTCGCTGAAGCTTTCTTT. It yields the protein CASSPLGTGVAEAFF.

This clone was picked up a small number of times. The chain joins TRBV10-1 to TRBJ1-5, with D maybe TRBD1 (5 bases). The CDR3 spans 13 residues. Trimming stripped 5 bases from V and 7 bases from J, with 12 bases between. Germline CDR1 is WNHNN and CDR2 is SYGVQD (reference sequence). CDR3 sequence reads: CASSQGLGQPQHF. CDR3 bases: TGCGCCAGCAGTCAGGGACTCGGGCAGCCCCAGCATTTT.

This chain joins TRBV4-1 and TRBJ1-3; D gene unclear. CDR1 and CDR2 (germline): MGHRA, YSYEKL. This CDR3 has 15 amino acids. Trimming cost V 4 bases and J 0 bases, with 10 bases left between them. This chain's CDR3 is CASSLYMSSGNTIYF. The CDR3 region has the DNA TGCGCCAGCAGCCTATACATGAGCTCTGGAAACACCATATATTTT.

The rearrangement joins TRBV24-1 to TRBJ1-1; TRBD1 is a possible D gene (6 bases). The CDR3 totals 15 residues. The germline V and J ends were trimmed by 4 bases and 1 base, with 12 bases remaining between them. The V gene's germline CDR1 is KGHDR and CDR2 SFDVKD. CDR3 nucleotide sequence: TGTGCCACCAGTGACCCTCGGACAGCGAACACTGAAGCTTTCTTT. It is translated as CATSDPRTANTEAFF.

The rearrangement links TRBV6-4 to TRBJ2-3; D possibly corresponds to TRBD2 (6 bases). The CDR3 has 15 amino acids. V was shortened by 6 bases and J by 2 bases, with 15 bases between the two germline ends. CDR1 and CDR2 (germline): MRHNA, SNTAGT. CDR3 coding DNA: TGTGCCAGCAGACGGGACTTTTCTTCCACAGATACGCAGTATTTT. Translating gives CASRRDFSSTDTQYF.

The chain carries TRBV7-2 and TRBJ2-5, with TRBD2 matching over 9 bases. Germline V gene sequence: CDR1 SGHTA, CDR2 FQGNSA. The CDR3 loop spans 14 amino acids. Trimming cost V 4 bases and J 2 bases; bases outside gene matches: 2. CDR3 bases: TGTGCCAGCAGCTCGACTAGCGGACAAGAGACCCAGTACTTC. Protein sequence: CASSSTSGQETQYF.

The rearrangement links TRBV6-6 to TRBJ1-4; D unresolved. The germline gives CDR1 MNHNY, CDR2 SVGAGI (reference sequence). Trimming left V 6 bases short and J 4 bases short, with 18 bases between. The CDR3 runs to 16 residues. CDR3 residues: CASSQLVRGRNEKLFF. For the CDR3, the DNA is TGTGCCAGCAGCCAACTCGTTCGGGGTCGTAATGAAAAACTGTTTTTT.

The chain couples TRBV10-2 to TRBJ2-2; D gene uncertain. V was pared by 6 bases and J by 6 bases, with 20 bases between. Looked up from germline, CDR1 is WSHSY and CDR2 is SAAADI. This CDR3 is 16 amino acids long. CDR3 protein: CASSPPGAVFAGELFF. The CDR3, as DNA: TGCGCCAGCAGCCCTCCCGGAGCCGTGTTCGCCGGGGAGCTGTTTTTT.

The chain employs TRBV5-5 and TRBJ1-5; D unresolved. Per germline, CDR1 SGHKS and CDR2 YYEKEE (reference sequence). The V and J ends lost 1 base and 5 bases respectively, with 7 bases between them. The CDR3 is 13 residues long. The CDR3 region is CASSLFSDQPQHF. Here the CDR3 DNA reads TGTGCCAGCAGCTTGTTTTCGGATCAGCCCCAGCATTTT.

The chain couples TRBV5-8 to TRBJ2-1, with 7 bases that match TRBD2. The CDR3 consists of 15 residues. With 2 bases clipped from V and 7 bases from J, the junction kept 9 bases outside the gene matches. Germline CDR1 is SGHTS and CDR2 is YDEGEE. Here the CDR3 reads CASSFEIALANEQFF. CDR3 nucleotides: TGTGCCAGCAGCTTCGAAATCGCACTAGCGAATGAGCAGTTCTTC.